The rows below give T cell receptor beta chains drawn from one sample of a study of blood T cell repertoires in COVID-19. Data came from immunoSEQ multiplex PCR; TCRdb stores just in-frame clones and leaves some out. The sample lists about 200,000 clones; 70% to 90% were seen once. The sequenced sample was peripheral blood. These receptor sequences come from a man in his sixties with acute or convalescent COVID-19. Both conserved end residues are part of each CDR3. D genes are given only for firm matches. Part of the rows lack a size; the others show once, few, many or a class for expanded clones.

TGTGCCTGGAGTCACCGCGGAGTCTTCGGTGGAAACACCATATATTTT,CAWSHRGVFGGNTIYF,.,TRBJ1-3,.,TRBV30
TGTGCCAGCAGCCCCCAGGGGGCCTTAGCCAAAAACATTCAGTACTTC,CASSPQGALAKNIQYF,TRBD1,TRBJ2-4,.,TRBV7-2
TGTGCCAGCAGCCAAGAGATTCCCCGGGGGTGGGGCACAGATACGCAGTATTTT,CASSQEIPRGWGTDTQYF,.,TRBJ2-3,.,TRBV4-2
TGTGCCAGCAGTGTAGAGCGGGGGGTCGTCTATGAGCAGTTCTTC,CASSVERGVVYEQFF,TRBD2,TRBJ2-1,.,TRBV2
TGTGCCAGCACCCCCTGGGGGGAAACTGAAGCTTTCTTT,CASTPWGETEAFF,.,TRBJ1-1,.,TRBV2
TGCGCCAGCAGCTCGGGACTAGCGGGGGGGAGACCTAGCACAGATACGCAGTATTTT,CASSSGLAGGRPSTDTQYF,TRBD2,TRBJ2-3,once,TRBV5-1
TGTGCCAGCAGTTACTCAGGGGCCTCTGGGGCCAACGTCCTGACTTTC,CASSYSGASGANVLTF,.,TRBJ2-6,.,TRBV6-5
TGTGCCAGCAGTTTTCAAGGACAGGGTCAAGAGACCCAGTACTTC,CASSFQGQGQETQYF,TRBD1,TRBJ2-5,.,TRBV28
TGTGCCAGCAGCGGCCGGGACAGGGACTATGGCTACACCTTC,CASSGRDRDYGYTF,TRBD1,TRBJ1-2,.,TRBV5-8
TGCGCCAGCAGCTTGGGGTCGAGAGCCAAAAACATTCAGTACTTC,CASSLGSRAKNIQYF,.,TRBJ2-4,.,TRBV5-1
TGTGCCAGCAGTAAGCAGGGGAACTATGGCTACACCTTC,CASSKQGNYGYTF,.,TRBJ1-2,.,TRBV6-2/TRBV6-3
TGTGCCAGCAGTTACGGACAGTTTAGTAATTCACCCCTCCACTTT,CASSYGQFSNSPLHF,.,TRBJ1-6,.,TRBV6-5
TGTGCCAGTAGTCCCAGGACTAGCCTCCGGGGAGATACGCAGTATTTT,CASSPRTSLRGDTQYF,TRBD2,TRBJ2-3,.,TRBV19
TGTGCCACCAGCTCCCGCTTGGGCAGGGCGAAAATGTCTGGGGCCAACGTCCTGACTTTC,CATSSRLGRAKMSGANVLTF,.,TRBJ2-6,.,TRBV15
TGTGCCAGCAGCCCGGCAGGGGGCGTGGGCAATCAGCCCCAGCATTTT,CASSPAGGVGNQPQHF,TRBD1,TRBJ1-5,.,TRBV7-2
TGTGCCAGTAGTTTGCTAGCGGGGGTCTCCTACGAGCAGTACTTC,CASSLLAGVSYEQYF,TRBD2,TRBJ2-7,.,TRBV19
TGTGCCAGCAGCGAGCGGGAATTTACCCACTATAATTCACCCCTCCACTTT,CASSEREFTHYNSPLHF,.,TRBJ1-6,.,TRBV9
TGTGCCAGCAGCTTAGGACGGCGGGGGACAGGGGGCACTAATGAAAAACTGTTTTTT,CASSLGRRGTGGTNEKLFF,TRBD1,TRBJ1-4,.,TRBV7-2
TGCGCCAGCAGCGACAGGGGGAAGGGAAACACCATATATTTT,CASSDRGKGNTIYF,TRBD1,TRBJ1-3,.,TRBV5-1
TGTGCCAGCAGCGTAGGGGGGGTATCGGAGACCCAGTACTTC,CASSVGGVSETQYF,.,TRBJ2-5,.,TRBV9
TGTGCCAGCACCCTAACGCTCCCAGGGGAGGGTGGCTACACCTTC,CASTLTLPGEGGYTF,.,TRBJ1-2,.,TRBV6-5
TGCGCCAGCAGCTCCGGCCCCGGGAGGAGCTCCTATAATTCACCCCTCCACTTT,CASSSGPGRSSYNSPLHF,.,TRBJ1-6,once,TRBV5-1
TGTGCCAGCAGCCCACAGGGTCTTAGCTCCTACAATGAGCAGTTCTTC,CASSPQGLSSYNEQFF,.,TRBJ2-1,.,TRBV6-4
TGTGCCAGGGGACAGGGGCTGTCCCTAGGGTCACCCCTCCACTTT,CARGQGLSLGSPLHF,TRBD1,TRBJ1-6,.,TRBV19
TGTGCCAGCAGCGTAGATCAGGGGGATGGCTACACCTTC,CASSVDQGDGYTF,TRBD1,TRBJ1-2,.,TRBV9
TGTGCCAGCAGTTTTACCCATCTAGCGGGGATTAACACCGGGGAGCTGTTTTTT,CASSFTHLAGINTGELFF,TRBD2,TRBJ2-2,.,TRBV28
TGCAGCGCCATCGAAGACAGGGTTGCGGCCGGGGAGCTGTTTTTT,CSAIEDRVAAGELFF,TRBD1,TRBJ2-2,.,TRBV29-1
TGTGCCAGCAGCCGACTGGAGGAGGCTAACTATGGCTACACCTTC,CASSRLEEANYGYTF,.,TRBJ1-2,.,TRBV6-5
TGTGCCAGTACTCCGCAGGGGACGATCGTGAACACTGAAGCTTTCTTT,CASTPQGTIVNTEAFF,.,TRBJ1-1,.,TRBV19
TGTGCCAGCAGTGGACAGGCGATGGGGAATACGCAGTATTTT,CASSGQAMGNTQYF,TRBD1,TRBJ2-3,.,TRBV9
TGTGCCAGCTCAGACAGACAAGAGACCCAGTACTTC,CASSDRQETQYF,.,TRBJ2-5,few,TRBV18
TGTGCCAGCAGCCCTAGCACAGATACGCAGTATTTT,CASSPSTDTQYF,.,TRBJ2-3,.,TRBV9
TGTGCCAGCAGCCAAGAGGGACTAGCGGGCCTAAAGGGAGAGACCCAGTACTTC,CASSQEGLAGLKGETQYF,TRBD2,TRBJ2-5,.,TRBV3-1/TRBV3-2
TGTGCCAGTAGTATAGTTTTGACTAGCGGGGGGGCTTCCCATGAGCAGTTCTTC,CASSIVLTSGGASHEQFF,TRBD2,TRBJ2-1,.,TRBV19
TGCGCCAGCAGCCAAGAGGCGGCTCCCAGCACAGATACGCAGTATTTT,CASSQEAAPSTDTQYF,.,TRBJ2-3,.,TRBV4-3
TGTGCCACGCAGTGGGGGGGGTCGAACACTGAAGCTTTCTTT,CATQWGGSNTEAFF,.,TRBJ1-1,.,TRBV10-3
TGTGCCAGCAGTTATTCCCAGGGGGTCGAGTACGAGCAGTACTTC,CASSYSQGVEYEQYF,TRBD1,TRBJ2-7,.,TRBV6-5
TGTGCCAGCAGCGTGGAGGGATTTGGAAACACCATATATTTT,CASSVEGFGNTIYF,.,TRBJ1-3,.,TRBV9
TGCGCCAGCAGCCGGGAGGAGGGTGGGCCCCAGCATTTT,CASSREEGGPQHF,.,TRBJ1-5,.,TRBV5-1
TGTGCTAGTGGTTCCCCTCGAGCGGGGAGCTCCTACAATGAGCAGTTCTTC,CASGSPRAGSSYNEQFF,TRBD2,TRBJ2-1,.,TRBV12-5
TGTGCCAGCTCCCTTCCCTATAATTCACCCCTCCACTTT,CASSLPYNSPLHF,.,TRBJ1-6,few,TRBV3-1/TRBV3-2
TGCGCCAGCAGCTTGGGGGGACAGGGCGGTGGAGAGACCCAGTACTTC,CASSLGGQGGGETQYF,TRBD1,TRBJ2-5,.,TRBV5-1
TGTGCCAGCAGCTCCGCAGGGATAGGTTATGAAAAACTGTTTTTT,CASSSAGIGYEKLFF,.,TRBJ1-4,.,TRBV5-4
TGCGCCAGCAGCGCCCCCTCGGGTGTGGAGACCCAGTACTTC,CASSAPSGVETQYF,.,TRBJ2-5,.,TRBV5-1
TGTGCAAGTCGTCTCAAATACCGGGACAGACCAAATCAGCCCCAGCATTTT,CASRLKYRDRPNQPQHF,.,TRBJ1-5,few,TRBV12-2
TGTGCCAGCAGCTGGGACAGGGCCACTGAAGCTTTCTTT,CASSWDRATEAFF,TRBD1,TRBJ1-1,once,TRBV7-2
TGTGCCAGCAGCGAAGCGGACAGGGTACTTTACGAGCAGTACTTC,CASSEADRVLYEQYF,TRBD1,TRBJ2-7,.,TRBV6-2/TRBV6-3
TGTGCCAGCAGCCTCTACACAGATACGCAGTATTTT,CASSLYTDTQYF,.,TRBJ2-3,.,TRBV5-6
TGTGCCAGCAGTTTATCCGGGACTAGCGCCCGTACGCAGTATTTT,CASSLSGTSARTQYF,TRBD2,TRBJ2-3,.,TRBV27
TGTGCCAGCAGCCAAGCTCAGGGGAACACTGAAGCTTTCTTT,CASSQAQGNTEAFF,.,TRBJ1-1,.,TRBV6-5
TGTGCCACGGGGAGGACAACTTACGAGCAGTACTTC,CATGRTTYEQYF,.,TRBJ2-7,.,TRBV7-2
TGTGCCAGCAGCGCGGGACAGGGGGACTCCTACGAGCAGTACTTC,CASSAGQGDSYEQYF,TRBD1,TRBJ2-7,once,TRBV5-4
TGTGCCAGCAGTTCCGAGCGGACCCCCGTGACAGATACGCAGTATTTT,CASSSERTPVTDTQYF,.,TRBJ2-3,.,TRBV6-6
TGTGCCAGTAGTATCGGCAGGGTCGCTCAGCCCCAGCATTTT,CASSIGRVAQPQHF,.,TRBJ1-5,few,TRBV19
TGTGCCAGTAGTCTCACCCAACCCGAAGGGGCGGCCCTTGCTGGCAATGAGCAGTTCTTC,CASSLTQPEGAALAGNEQFF,.,TRBJ2-1,.,TRBV19